These 10 T cell receptor beta chains share one sample of origin, sequenced in a study of blood T cell repertoires in COVID-19. Produced via immunoSEQ multiplex PCR; TCRdb's table is partial and in-frame only. Of approximately 150,000 clones in the sample, 89% were seen once. Sequenced input: peripheral blood. These receptors originate from a human donor in a cohort sampled during active COVID-19.

The chain combines TRBV5-1 with TRBJ2-7; possible D gene TRBD1, 5 bases. This CDR3 spans 14 amino acids. The germline V gene has CDR1 SGHRS and CDR2 YFSETQ. V was trimmed by 2 bases and J by 2 bases, leaving 11 bases between them. CDR3 sequence (DNA): TGCGCCAGCAGCTTCCTAGACAGTGCCTACGAGCAGTACTTC. Its translation is CASSFLDSAYEQYF.

The chain couples TRBV19 to TRBJ1-2; the D gene is possibly TRBD1 (6 bases). The ends were cut back, 7 bases at V and 4 bases at J, with 10 bases in the middle. Germline CDR1 is LNHDA and CDR2 is SQIVND (reference sequence). The CDR3 sequence is 12 residues long. The CDR3 DNA sequence: TGTGCCAGTAAACAGGGCCTCTATGGCTACACCTTC. Encoded protein: CASKQGLYGYTF. The variable domain in full, with the rest retrieved from reference TRBV19 and TRBJ1-2, is DGGITQSPKYLFRKEGQNVTLSCEQNLNHDAMYWYRQDPGQGLRLIYYSQIVNDFQKGDIAEGYSVSREKKESFPLTVTSAQKNPTAFYLCASKQGLYGYTFGSGTRLTVV.

This clone was seen a single time. The V gene is TRBV3-1 (or the pseudogene TRBV3-2), the J gene TRBJ2-1; 12 bases line up with TRBD2. Germline values: CDR1 LGHDT, CDR2 YNNKEL (reference sequence). This CDR3 region has 15 residues. V dropped 4 bases and J dropped 10; count of bases not matched to a gene: 8. In DNA form, the CDR3 reads TGTGCCAGCAGCCCGAGACTAGCGGGGGATGGAGAGCAGTTCTTC. Its protein is CASSPRLAGDGEQFF.

This clone was picked up one time. V gene TRBV5-4 combines with J gene TRBJ2-3, with D tentatively TRBD2 (6 bases). Trimming took off 2 bases at V and 2 bases at J, with 12 bases between the two ends. The CDR3 has 15 amino acids. Germline V gene sequence: CDR1 SGHNT, CDR2 YYREEE (reference sequence). Written as DNA, the CDR3 is TGTGCCAGCAGCTTAGAAGGCGGGGCCACAGATACGCAGTATTTT. Its protein product is CASSLEGGATDTQYF.

The chain couples TRBV5-8 to TRBJ1-2, with 7 bases lining up with TRBD1. V lost 4 bases to trimming and J lost 4 bases; unmatched junction nucleotides: 10. CDR3 length equals 15 residues. CDR1 is SGHTS and CDR2 is YDEGEE in the germline V gene. The CDR3 bases are TGTGCCAGCAGCATTCGACAGGGTTATGGCTATGGCTACACCTTC. Residues: CASSIRQGYGYGYTF.

This rearrangement joins TRBV4-2 to TRBJ2-2; D perhaps matches TRBD2 (5 bases). CDR1 and CDR2 from the germline V gene are LGHNA and YNFKEQ. This CDR3 spans 14 amino acids. Deletions cut 5 bases from V and 1 base from J, with 8 bases between. CDR3 amino acids: CASSFGLNTGELFF. CDR3 sequence (DNA): TGTGCCAGCAGCTTCGGACTGAACACCGGGGAGCTGTTTTTT.

On this clone itself: Other DNA sequences in this sample translate to the same CDR3. The CDR3 region is CASSLVGGEQFF. CDR3 sequence (DNA): TGCGCCAGCAGCTTGGTGGGAGGGGAGCAGTTCTTC. The V call is TRBV5-1, the J call TRBJ2-1; 7 bases match TRBD2. Germline CDR1 reads SGHRS; CDR2 reads YFSETQ. The CDR3 has 12 residues. Losses at the gene ends were 0 bases for V and 10 bases for J; bases not matched to a gene: 1.

This clone has a single count. The chain joins TRBV5-1 to TRBJ2-7; D may be TRBD1 (6 bases). The CDR3 contains 13 residues. Trimming cost V 4 bases and J 5 bases, with 13 bases left between them. CDR1 and CDR2 (germline): SGHRS, YFSETQ. In nucleotides, the CDR3 is TGCGCCAGCAGCGGAACAGGGTTGGACGAGCAGTACTTC. It translates to CASSGTGLDEQYF.

The chain carries TRBV5-1 and TRBJ2-3, with D perhaps matching TRBD1 (5 bases). This CDR3 is built from 15 residues. V was clipped by 0 bases and J by 5 bases, with 13 bases between them. Germline V CDR1 and CDR2: SGHRS, YFSETQ. CDR3 sequence (DNA): TGCGCCAGCAGCTTGGCCCAGGGCGAAGGAGATACGCAGTATTTT. Amino acids: CASSLAQGEGDTQYF.

This clone qualifies as medium-sized. V is TRBV2 and J is TRBJ2-7, with 7 bases matching TRBD1. Trimming at V came to 5 bases and at J to 2 bases, leaving 9 bases not matched to a gene. The CDR3 is made up of 15 amino acids. Looked up from germline, CDR1 is SNHLY and CDR2 is FYNNEI. The CDR3 nucleotides are TGTGCCAGCAGTTCTTCCCGGACAGGACCCTACGAGCAGTACTTC. Translation gives CASSSSRTGPYEQYF.